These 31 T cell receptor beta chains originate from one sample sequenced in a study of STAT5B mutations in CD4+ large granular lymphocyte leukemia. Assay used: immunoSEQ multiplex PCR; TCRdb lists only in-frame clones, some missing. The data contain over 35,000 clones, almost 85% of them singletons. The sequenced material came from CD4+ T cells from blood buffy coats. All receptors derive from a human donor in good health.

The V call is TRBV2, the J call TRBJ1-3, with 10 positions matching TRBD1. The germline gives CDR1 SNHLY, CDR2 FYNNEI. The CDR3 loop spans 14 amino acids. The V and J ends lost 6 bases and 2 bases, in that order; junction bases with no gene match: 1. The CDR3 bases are TGTGCCAGCAGCGGGACAGGGGCTGGAAACACCATATATTTT. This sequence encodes CASSGTGAGNTIYF.

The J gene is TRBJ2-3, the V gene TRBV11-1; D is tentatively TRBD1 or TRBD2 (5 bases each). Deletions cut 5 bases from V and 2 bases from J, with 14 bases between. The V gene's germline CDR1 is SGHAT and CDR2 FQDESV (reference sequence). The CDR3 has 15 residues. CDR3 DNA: TGTGCCAGCAGCCCCCCCGGGACGACCACAGATACGCAGTATTTT. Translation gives CASSPPGTTTDTQYF.

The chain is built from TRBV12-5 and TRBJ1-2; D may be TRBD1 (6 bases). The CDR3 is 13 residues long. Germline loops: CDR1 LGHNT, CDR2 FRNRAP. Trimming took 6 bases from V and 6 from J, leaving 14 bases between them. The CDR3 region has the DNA TGTGCTAGTGGCTACAGGGAGGAAGATGGCTACACCTTC. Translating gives CASGYREEDGYTF.

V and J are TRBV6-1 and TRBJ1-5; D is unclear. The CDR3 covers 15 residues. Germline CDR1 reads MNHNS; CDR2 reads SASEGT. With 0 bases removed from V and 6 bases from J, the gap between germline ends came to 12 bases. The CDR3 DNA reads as TGTGCCAGCAGTGAAGCGCCGGGCGGCGGTCAGCCCCAGCATTTT. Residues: CASSEAPGGGQPQHF.

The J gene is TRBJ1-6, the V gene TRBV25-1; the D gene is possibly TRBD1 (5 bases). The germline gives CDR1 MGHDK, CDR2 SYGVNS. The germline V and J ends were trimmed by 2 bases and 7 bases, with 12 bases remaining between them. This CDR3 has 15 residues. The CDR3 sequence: CASSEVGGINSPLHF. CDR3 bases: TGTGCCAGCAGTGAAGTGGGGGGAATAAATTCACCCCTCCACTTT.

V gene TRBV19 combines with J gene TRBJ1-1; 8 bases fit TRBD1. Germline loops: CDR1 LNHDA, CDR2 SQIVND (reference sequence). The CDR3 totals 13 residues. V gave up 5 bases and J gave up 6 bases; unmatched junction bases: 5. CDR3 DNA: TGTGCCAGTAGTGGACAGGGAGACTCTGAAGCTTTCTTT. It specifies CASSGQGDSEAFF. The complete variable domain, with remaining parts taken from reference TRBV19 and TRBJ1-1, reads DGGITQSPKYLFRKEGQNVTLSCEQNLNHDAMYWYRQDPGQGLRLIYYSQIVNDFQKGDIAEGYSVSREKKESFPLTVTSAQKNPTAFYLCASSGQGDSEAFFGQGTRLTVV.

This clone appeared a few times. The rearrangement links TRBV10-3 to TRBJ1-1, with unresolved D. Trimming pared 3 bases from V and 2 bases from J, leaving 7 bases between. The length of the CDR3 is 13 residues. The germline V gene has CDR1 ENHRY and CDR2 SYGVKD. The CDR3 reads CAISDRYNTEAFF. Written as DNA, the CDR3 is TGTGCCATCAGTGACAGATATAACACTGAAGCTTTCTTT.

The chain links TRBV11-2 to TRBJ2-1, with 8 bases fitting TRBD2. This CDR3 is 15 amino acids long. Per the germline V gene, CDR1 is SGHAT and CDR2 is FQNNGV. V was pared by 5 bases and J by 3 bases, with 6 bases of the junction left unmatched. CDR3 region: CASSISGSGYNEQFF. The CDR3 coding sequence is TGTGCCAGCAGCATCAGCGGGAGCGGCTACAATGAGCAGTTCTTC.

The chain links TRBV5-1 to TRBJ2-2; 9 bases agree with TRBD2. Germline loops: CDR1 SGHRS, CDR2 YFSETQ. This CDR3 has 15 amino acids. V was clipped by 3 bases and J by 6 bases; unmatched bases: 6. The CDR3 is CASSSMGGGAGELFF. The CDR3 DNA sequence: TGCGCCAGCAGCTCCATGGGCGGGGGGGCCGGGGAGCTGTTTTTT.

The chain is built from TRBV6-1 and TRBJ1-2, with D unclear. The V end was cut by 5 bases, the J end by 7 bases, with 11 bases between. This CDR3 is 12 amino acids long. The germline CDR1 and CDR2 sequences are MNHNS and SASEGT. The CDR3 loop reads CASSPITGGYTF. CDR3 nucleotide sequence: TGTGCCAGCAGTCCGATCACGGGTGGCTACACCTTC.

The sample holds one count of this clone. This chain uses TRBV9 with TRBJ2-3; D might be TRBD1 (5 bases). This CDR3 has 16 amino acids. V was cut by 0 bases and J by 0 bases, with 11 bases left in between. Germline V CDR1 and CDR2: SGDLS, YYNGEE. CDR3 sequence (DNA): TGTGCCAGCAGCGTAGTAGGGGTTCTTAGCACAGATACGCAGTATTTT. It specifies CASSVVGVLSTDTQYF.

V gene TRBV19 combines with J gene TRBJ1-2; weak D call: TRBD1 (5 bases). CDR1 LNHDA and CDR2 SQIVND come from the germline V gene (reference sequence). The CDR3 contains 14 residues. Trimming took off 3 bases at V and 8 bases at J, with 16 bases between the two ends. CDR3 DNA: TGTGCCAGTAGTATTCAGGGACGGTCGCTAGGCTACACCTTC. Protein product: CASSIQGRSLGYTF.

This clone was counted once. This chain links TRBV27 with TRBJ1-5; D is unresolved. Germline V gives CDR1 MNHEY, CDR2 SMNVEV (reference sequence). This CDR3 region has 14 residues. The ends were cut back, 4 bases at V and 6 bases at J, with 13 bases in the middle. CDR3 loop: CASSSYLGIQPQHF. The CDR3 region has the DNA TGTGCCAGCAGTTCTTACCTAGGGATTCAGCCCCAGCATTTT.

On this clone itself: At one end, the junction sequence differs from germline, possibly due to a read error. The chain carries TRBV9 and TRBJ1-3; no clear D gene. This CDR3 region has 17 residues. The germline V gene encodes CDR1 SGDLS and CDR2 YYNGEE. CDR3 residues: CASSVEVWEDSGNAIYF. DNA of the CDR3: TGTGCCAGCAGCGTAGAGGTTTGGGAGGACTCTGGAAACGCCATATATTTT.

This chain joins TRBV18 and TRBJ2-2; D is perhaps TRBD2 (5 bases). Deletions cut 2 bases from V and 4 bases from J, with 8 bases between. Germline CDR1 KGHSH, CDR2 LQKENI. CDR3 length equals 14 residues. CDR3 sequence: CASSPDGGTGELFF. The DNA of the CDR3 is TGTGCCAGCTCACCAGACGGAGGCACCGGGGAGCTGTTTTTT.

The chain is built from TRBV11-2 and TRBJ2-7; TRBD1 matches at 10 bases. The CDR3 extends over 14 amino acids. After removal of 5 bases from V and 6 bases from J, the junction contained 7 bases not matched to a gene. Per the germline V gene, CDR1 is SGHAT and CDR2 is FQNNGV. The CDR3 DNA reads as TGTGCCAGCAGCCACCGACAGGGGGCGAGCGAGCAGTACTTC. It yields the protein CASSHRQGASEQYF.

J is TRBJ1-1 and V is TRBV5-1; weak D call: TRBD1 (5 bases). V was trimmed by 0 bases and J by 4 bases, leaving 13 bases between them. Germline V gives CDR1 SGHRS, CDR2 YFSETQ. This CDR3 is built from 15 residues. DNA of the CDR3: TGCGCCAGCAGCTTGGCCTCGCGAAGGGGCACTGAAGCTTTCTTT. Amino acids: CASSLASRRGTEAFF.

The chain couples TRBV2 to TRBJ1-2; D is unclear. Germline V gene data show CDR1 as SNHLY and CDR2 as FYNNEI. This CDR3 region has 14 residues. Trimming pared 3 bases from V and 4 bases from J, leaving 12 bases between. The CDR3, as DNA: TGTGCCAGCAGTGAGCTCTCCCCCTCCTATGGCTACACCTTC. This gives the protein CASSELSPSYGYTF.

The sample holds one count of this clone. CDR3 sequence (DNA): TGTGCCATCAGTGGGAGGGCCGCTAGCTCCTACGAGCAGTACTTC. This encodes CAISGRAASSYEQYF. The V and J genes are TRBV10-3 and TRBJ2-7; maybe TRBD2 (6 bases). CDR1 and CDR2 (germline): ENHRY, SYGVKD. V gave up 4 bases and J gave up 0 bases, with 13 bases separating them. The CDR3 is 15 amino acids.

CDR3 sequence: CASKGTGRNTEAFF. The CDR3 DNA is TGTGCCAGCAAAGGGACAGGGCGGAACACTGAAGCTTTCTTT. The rearrangement uses TRBV6-4 and TRBJ1-1, with 9 nucleotides matching TRBD1. CDR1 is MRHNA and CDR2 is SNTAGT in the germline V gene. This CDR3 contains 14 residues. V trimming: 7 bases; J trimming: 1 base; junction bases outside the gene matches: 4.

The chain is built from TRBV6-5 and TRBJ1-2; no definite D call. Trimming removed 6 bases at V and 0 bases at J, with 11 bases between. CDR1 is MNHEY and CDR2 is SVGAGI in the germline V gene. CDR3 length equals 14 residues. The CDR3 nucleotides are TGTGCCAGCAGCTCGGAGGGAGCTAACTATGGCTACACCTTC. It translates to CASSSEGANYGYTF.

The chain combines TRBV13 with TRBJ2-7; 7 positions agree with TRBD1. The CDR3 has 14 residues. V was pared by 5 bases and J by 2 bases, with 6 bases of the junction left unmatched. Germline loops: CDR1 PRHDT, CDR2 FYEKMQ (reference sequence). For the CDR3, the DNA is TGTGCCAGCAGCGCAGGGGACAGCCCCTACGAGCAGTACTTC. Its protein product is CASSAGDSPYEQYF. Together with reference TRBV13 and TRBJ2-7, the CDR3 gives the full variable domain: AAGVIQSPRHLIKEKRETATLKCYPIPRHDTVYWYQQGPGQDPQFLISFYEKMQSDKGSIPDRFSAQQFSDYHSELNMSSLELGDSALYFCASSAGDSPYEQYFGPGTRLTVT.

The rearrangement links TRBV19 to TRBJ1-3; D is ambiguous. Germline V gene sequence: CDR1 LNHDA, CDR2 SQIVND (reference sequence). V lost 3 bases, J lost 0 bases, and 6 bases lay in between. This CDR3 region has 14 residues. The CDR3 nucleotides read TGTGCCAGTAGTATTGTTCGCTCTGGAAACACCATATATTTT. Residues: CASSIVRSGNTIYF.

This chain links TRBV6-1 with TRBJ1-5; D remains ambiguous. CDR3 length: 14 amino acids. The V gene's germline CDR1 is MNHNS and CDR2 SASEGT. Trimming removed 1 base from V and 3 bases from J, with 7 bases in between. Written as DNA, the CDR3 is TGTGCCAGCAGTGAAGGCGGGTACAATCAGCCCCAGCATTTT. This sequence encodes CASSEGGYNQPQHF.

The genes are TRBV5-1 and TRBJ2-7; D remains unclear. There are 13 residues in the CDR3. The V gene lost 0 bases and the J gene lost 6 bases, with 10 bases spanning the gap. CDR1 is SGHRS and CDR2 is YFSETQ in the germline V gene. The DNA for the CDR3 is TGCGCCAGCAGCTTGGAGGCCGATCTCGAGCAGTACTTC. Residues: CASSLEADLEQYF. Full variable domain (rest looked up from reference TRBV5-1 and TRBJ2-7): KAGVTQTPRYLIKTRGQQVTLSCSPISGHRSVSWYQQTPGQGLQFLFEYFSETQRNKGNFPGRFSGRQFSNSRSEMNVSTLELGDSALYLCASSLEADLEQYFGPGTRLTVT.

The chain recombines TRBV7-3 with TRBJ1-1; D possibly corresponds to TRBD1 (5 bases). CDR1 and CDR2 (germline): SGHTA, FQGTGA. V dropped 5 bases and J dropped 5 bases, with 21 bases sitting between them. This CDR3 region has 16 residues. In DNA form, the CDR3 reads TGTGCCAGCAGCCCCCAGGGTCGGGGGACGGGGACTGAAGCTTTCTTT. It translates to CASSPQGRGTGTEAFF.

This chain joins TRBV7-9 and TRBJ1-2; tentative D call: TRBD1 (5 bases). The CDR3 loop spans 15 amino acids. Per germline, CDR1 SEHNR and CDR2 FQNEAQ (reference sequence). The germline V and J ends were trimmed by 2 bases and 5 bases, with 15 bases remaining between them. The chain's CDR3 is CASSLQGRPGYGYTF. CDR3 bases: TGTGCCAGCAGCTTACAGGGACGGCCGGGGTATGGCTACACCTTC. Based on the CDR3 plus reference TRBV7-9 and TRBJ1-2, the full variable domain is DTGVSQNPRHKITKRGQNVTFRCDPISEHNRLYWYRQTLGQGPEFLTYFQNEAQLEKSRLLSDRFSAERPKGSFSTLEIQRTEQGDSAMYLCASSLQGRPGYGYTFGSGTRLTVV.

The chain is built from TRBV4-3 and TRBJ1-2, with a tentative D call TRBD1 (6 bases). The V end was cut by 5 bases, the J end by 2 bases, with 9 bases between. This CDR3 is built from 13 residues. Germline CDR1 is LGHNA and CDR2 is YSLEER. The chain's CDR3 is CASSFGGNYGYTF. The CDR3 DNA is TGCGCCAGCAGCTTCGGGGGCAACTATGGCTACACCTTC.

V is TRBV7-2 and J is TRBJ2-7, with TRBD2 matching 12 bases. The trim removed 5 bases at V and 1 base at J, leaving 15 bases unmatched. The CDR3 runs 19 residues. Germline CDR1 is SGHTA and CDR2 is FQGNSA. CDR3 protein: CASSAQPGTSGLRSYEQYF. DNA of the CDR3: TGTGCCAGCAGCGCCCAACCCGGGACTAGCGGGCTTAGGTCCTACGAGCAGTACTTC. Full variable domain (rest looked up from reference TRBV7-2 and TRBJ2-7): GAGVSQSPSNKVTEKGKDVELRCDPISGHTALYWYRQSLGQGLEFLIYFQGNSAPDKSGLPSDRFSAERTGGSVSTLTIQRTQQEDSAVYLCASSAQPGTSGLRSYEQYFGPGTRLTVT.

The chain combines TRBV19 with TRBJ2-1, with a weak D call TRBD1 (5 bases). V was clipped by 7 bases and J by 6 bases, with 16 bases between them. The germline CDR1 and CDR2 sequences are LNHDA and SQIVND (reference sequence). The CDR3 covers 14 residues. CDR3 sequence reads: CASTRTGAGNEQFF. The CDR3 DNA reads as TGTGCCAGTACTCGAACAGGAGCTGGCAATGAGCAGTTCTTC.

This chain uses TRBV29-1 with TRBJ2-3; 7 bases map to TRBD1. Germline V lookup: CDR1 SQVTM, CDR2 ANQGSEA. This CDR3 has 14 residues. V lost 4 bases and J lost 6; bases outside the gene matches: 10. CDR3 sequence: CSVVSEGAGDTQYF. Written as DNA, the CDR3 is TGCAGCGTTGTATCTGAGGGGGCAGGGGATACGCAGTATTTT.